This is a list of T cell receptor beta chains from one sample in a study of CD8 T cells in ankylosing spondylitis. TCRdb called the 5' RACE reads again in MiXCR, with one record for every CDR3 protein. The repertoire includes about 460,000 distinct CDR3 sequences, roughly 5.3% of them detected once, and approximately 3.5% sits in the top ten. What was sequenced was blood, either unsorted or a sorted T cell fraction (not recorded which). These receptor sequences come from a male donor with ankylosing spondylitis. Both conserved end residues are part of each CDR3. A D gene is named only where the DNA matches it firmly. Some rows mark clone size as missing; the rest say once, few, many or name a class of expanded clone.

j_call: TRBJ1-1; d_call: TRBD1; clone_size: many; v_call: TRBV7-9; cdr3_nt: TGTGCCAGCAGCGGACAGGGGAGAATCACTGAAGCTTTCTTT; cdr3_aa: CASSGQGRITEAFF
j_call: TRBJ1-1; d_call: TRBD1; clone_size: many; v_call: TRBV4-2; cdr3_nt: TGTGCCAGCAGCCAGGGACAGGTTTTCGGAGCTTTCTTT; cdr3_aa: CASSQGQVFGAFF
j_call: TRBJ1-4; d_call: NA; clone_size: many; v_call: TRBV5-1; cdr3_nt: TGCGCCAGCAGCTTGGGTCCTAGAGCCGAAAAACTGTTTTTT; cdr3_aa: CASSLGPRAEKLFF
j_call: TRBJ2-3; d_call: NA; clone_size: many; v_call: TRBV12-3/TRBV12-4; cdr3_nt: TGTGCCAGCACCCAGGAGGGTTGGGCCACAGATACGCAGTATTTT; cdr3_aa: CASTQEGWATDTQYF
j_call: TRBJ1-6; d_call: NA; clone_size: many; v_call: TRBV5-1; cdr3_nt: TGCGCCAGCAGCCCAGCGACCTATAATTCACCCCTCCACTTT; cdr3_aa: CASSPATYNSPLHF
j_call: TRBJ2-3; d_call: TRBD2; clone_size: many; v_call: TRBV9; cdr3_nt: TGTGCCAGCAGCGTAGAGGGACTAGCGGTCACAGATACGCAGTATTTT; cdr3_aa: CASSVEGLAVTDTQYF
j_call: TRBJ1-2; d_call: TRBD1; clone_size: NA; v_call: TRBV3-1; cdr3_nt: TGTGCCTCCAGCCAAGTTGGTCGGGACAGGGAAATTTATGGCTACACCTTC; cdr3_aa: CASSQVGRDREIYGYTF
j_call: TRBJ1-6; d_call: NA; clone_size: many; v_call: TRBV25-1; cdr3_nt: TGTGCCAGCAGTGTGAGGGATAATTCACCCCTCCACTTT; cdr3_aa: CASSVRDNSPLHF
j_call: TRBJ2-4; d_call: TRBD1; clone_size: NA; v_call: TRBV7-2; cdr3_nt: TGTGCCAGCAGCTCATACAGGGGTTTCCCGACCAAAAACATTCAGTACTTC; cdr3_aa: CASSSYRGFPTKNIQYF
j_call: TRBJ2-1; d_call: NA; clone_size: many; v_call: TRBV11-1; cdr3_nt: TGTGCCAGCAGCAGATCTAGCTCCTACAATGAGCAGTTCTTC; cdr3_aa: CASSRSSSYNEQFF
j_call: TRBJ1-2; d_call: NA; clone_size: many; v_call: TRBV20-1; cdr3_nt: TGCAGTGCTAGAGATTGGCGCCTTAACTATGGCTACACCTTC; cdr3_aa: CSARDWRLNYGYTF
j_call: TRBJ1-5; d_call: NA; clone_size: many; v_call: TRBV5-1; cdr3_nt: TGCGCCAGCTCCCCAGGAGGGCCTAGCAATCAGCCCCAGCATTTT; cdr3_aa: CASSPGGPSNQPQHF
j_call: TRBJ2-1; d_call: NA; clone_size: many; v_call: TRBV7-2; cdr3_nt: TGTGCCAGCAGCTTAGCGCTGGACGGCGGTGAGCAGTTCTTC; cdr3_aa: CASSLALDGGEQFF
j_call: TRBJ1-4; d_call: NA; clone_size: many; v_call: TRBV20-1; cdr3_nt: TGCAGTGCGATGACCAGGGTGGGGCGGGAAAAACTGTTTTTT; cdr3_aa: CSAMTRVGREKLFF
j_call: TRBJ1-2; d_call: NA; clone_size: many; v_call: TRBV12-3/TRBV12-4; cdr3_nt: TGTGCCACCATACACATGGGGGGCTACACCTTC; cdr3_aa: CATIHMGGYTF
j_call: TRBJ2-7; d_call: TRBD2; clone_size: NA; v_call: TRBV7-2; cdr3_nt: TGTGCCAGCAGCTTAGTCGCTAGCGGGACGGTGCAGTACTTC; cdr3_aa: CASSLVASGTVQYF
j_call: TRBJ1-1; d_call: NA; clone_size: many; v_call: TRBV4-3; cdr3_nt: TGCGCCAGCAGCCCCAGACTGGGGGCTGAAGCTTTCTTT; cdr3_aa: CASSPRLGAEAFF
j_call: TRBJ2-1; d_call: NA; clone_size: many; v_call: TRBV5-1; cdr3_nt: TGCGCCAGCAGCTCCTCCCAGGGGAGAGAGTTCTTC; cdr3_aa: CASSSSQGREFF
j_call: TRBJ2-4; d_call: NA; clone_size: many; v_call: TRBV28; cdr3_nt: TGTGCCAGCAGTTTAGGAGGGACAGCTAAAAACATTCAGTACTTC; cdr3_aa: CASSLGGTAKNIQYF
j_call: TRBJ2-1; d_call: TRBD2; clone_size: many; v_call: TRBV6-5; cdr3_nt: TGTGCCAGCAGTTACTCCCAACTAGCGGGCCTCTACAATGAGCAGTTCTTC; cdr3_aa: CASSYSQLAGLYNEQFF
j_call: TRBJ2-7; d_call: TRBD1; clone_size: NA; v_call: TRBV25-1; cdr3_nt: TGTGCCAGCAGTGAGGGGACAGGGCCCTACGAGCAGTACTTC; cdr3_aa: CASSEGTGPYEQYF
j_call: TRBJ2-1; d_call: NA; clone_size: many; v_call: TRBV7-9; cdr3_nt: TGTGCCAGCAGCCCAAAGGCCGGGAGCTCCTACAATGAGCAGTTCTTC; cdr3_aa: CASSPKAGSSYNEQFF
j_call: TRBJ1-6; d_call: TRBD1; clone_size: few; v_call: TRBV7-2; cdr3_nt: TGTGCCAGCAGCTCCAGACAGGGATCAAGGAATTCACCCCTCCACTTT; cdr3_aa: CASSSRQGSRNSPLHF
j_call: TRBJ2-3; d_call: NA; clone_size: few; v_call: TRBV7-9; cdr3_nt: TGTGCCAGCAGCGCATTCACCGCAGATACGCAGTATTTT; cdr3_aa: CASSAFTADTQYF
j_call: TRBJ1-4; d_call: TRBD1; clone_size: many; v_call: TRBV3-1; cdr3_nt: TGTGCCAGCAGCTTTCGAACGACAGGGACTAATGAAAAACTGTTTTTT; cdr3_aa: CASSFRTTGTNEKLFF
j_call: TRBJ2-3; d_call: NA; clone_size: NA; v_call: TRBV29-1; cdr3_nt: TGCAGCGTTGAATCTTTCCGTAGTAGGGCCAAGTCAGATACGCAGTATTTT; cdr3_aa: CSVESFRSRAKSDTQYF
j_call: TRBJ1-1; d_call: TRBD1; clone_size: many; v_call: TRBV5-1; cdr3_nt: TGCGCCAGCACGGAACAGGGGGGGAGCACTGAAGCTTTCTTT; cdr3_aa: CASTEQGGSTEAFF
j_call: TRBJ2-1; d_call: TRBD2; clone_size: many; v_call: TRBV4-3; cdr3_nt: TGCGCCAGCAGCTCGGGTAGCGGGAGGGTTGACAATGAGCAGTTCTTC; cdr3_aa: CASSSGSGRVDNEQFF
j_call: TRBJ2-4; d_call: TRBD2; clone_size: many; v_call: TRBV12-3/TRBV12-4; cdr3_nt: TGTGCCAGCAGTCAGCTAGCGGGGGGGCTTGGGAACATTCAGTACTTC; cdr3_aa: CASSQLAGGLGNIQYF
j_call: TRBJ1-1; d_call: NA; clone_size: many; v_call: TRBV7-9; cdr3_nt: TGTGCCAGCAGCTTCATGGGCTTCGGCACTGAAGCTTTCTTT; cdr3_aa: CASSFMGFGTEAFF
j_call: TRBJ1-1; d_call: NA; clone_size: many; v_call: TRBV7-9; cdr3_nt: TGTGCCAGCAGCTTGCAAGGAGGGATCACTGAAGCTTTCTTT; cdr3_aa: CASSLQGGITEAFF
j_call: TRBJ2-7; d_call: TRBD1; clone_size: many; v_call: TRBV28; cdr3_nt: TGTGCCAGCAGTCTCCCGAGACAGGGTTTATCCTACGAGCAGTACTTC; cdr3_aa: CASSLPRQGLSYEQYF